This T cell receptor beta chain derives from a study of blood T cells in healthy people across ages (dated by TCRdb to 2015 to 2017). At the level of the whole study: In model experiments, template switching captured roughly one uniquely barcoded TCR beta cDNA molecule for every two T cells. Four age groups were formed from the donors: young (average approximately 15 years), middle-aged (roughly 38), aged (over 55) and long-lived (around 80). Using the same blood draw, the study looked at two additional independent replicas of 1 million unique cDNA reads for two donors, one aged 18 to 30 and the other aged 80 or older. Age-related changes in TCR beta repertoire diversity were measured in the study by deep sequencing normalized with unique cDNA molecular identifiers. To avoid experimental bias, donors of different ages were spread randomly across the sequencing lanes. Broad study findings and their caveats: Estimates of total diversity from one million sequenced T cells were regarded as lower bounds and underestimates. Observed TCR beta diversity per million T cells fell roughly linearly with age, and a significant reduction was already apparent by age roughly 41. Bulk unsorted PBMC profiling prevented conclusive comparison of naive and antigen-experienced compartments. Compared with the aged group, the long-lived group had more naive CD4+ T cells, fewer expanded clones and increased TCR diversity, a pattern suggesting age selection. Donor CMV infection status was unknown, potentially confounding age-related changes in expanded clonotypes. Observed TCR beta diversity correlated strongly with the percentage of naive T cells measured by flow cytometry.

Here V drops 0 bases and J drops 1 base, and the junction holds 4 bases not matched to any gene. Per the germline V gene, SGHTA is the CDR1 and FQGNSA is the CDR2. Inclusive of the bounding cysteine and phenylalanine, the CDR3 is 17 residues long. Solely the CDR3 DNA is kept, with 51 bases framed from the first base. Library method: 5' RACE. This sample was sequenced with an Illumina HiSeq 2500. A second roughly 6 to 11 cycle PCR used a sample-barcoded 5' primer and a J-beta primer mix. A unique molecular identifier was introduced onto each TCR beta cDNA molecule by a template-switch 5' adaptor carrying 12 random nucleotides. Each sample yielded at least 3 million CDR3-containing paired-end reads. First-strand cDNA was synthesized from all RNA with the Mint cDNA synthesis kit, primed by a TRBC-specific oligonucleotide. After uracil-DNA glycosylase treatment, a first 18-cycle PCR used universal primers M1SS and BC2_uni_R on all cDNA. Per the source publication's procedure: For normalization, 1 million high-quality reads were randomly selected from each sample, with every read carrying a distinct molecular identifier. Reads with shared molecular identifiers were discarded instead of being binned into consensus sequences. MiTCR, run with a Q25 quality threshold and the strictest error-elimination algorithm, handled CDR3 identification, clonotype clustering and error correction. A nonparametric unseen species model with Euler transformation was used to estimate lower-bound total TCR beta diversity. TCRdb reprocessed the public reads (quality trimming at Q25 with fastp, clone calling with MiXCR) and kept in-frame beta chains. For every CDR3 protein sequence, its rows merge into one entry that carries the most common genes and DNA. TCRdb's processing, not the authors' own work, is the source of the V and J calls. In this sample the table shows about 1.4 million distinct CDR3 sequences, around 55% of which occur a single time. The top ten clonotypes cover over 5.5% of the sample.

A few counts support this clonotype. Its antigen specificity is not known. The sample holds no much larger clone one base away, and base qualities are not on file. The donors were a few dozen Caucasian individuals from Russia, aged roughly 6 to 90 years, who were systemically healthy. Ten milliliters of peripheral blood were collected from each donor into EDTA-treated Vacutainer tubes. Ficoll-Paque density-gradient centrifugation was used to isolate PBMCs, with at least 6 million obtained per sample. Total RNA, at least 6 micrograms per sample, was extracted from PBMCs with Trizol reagent. The percentages of naive CD45RAhigh/CD27high T cells were determined by flow cytometry on a PBMC aliquot from every donor.

Sequenced: blood. This sequence uses TRBV7-2 and TRBJ2-5; the junction holds 11 bases that match TRBD2. This TCR was sampled from a man younger than 35 in good health. The CDR3 region: CASSLATSGAIQETQYF. The sequenced DNA: TGTGCCAGCAGCTTAGCGACTAGCGGGGCGATCCAAGAGACCCAGTACTTC.